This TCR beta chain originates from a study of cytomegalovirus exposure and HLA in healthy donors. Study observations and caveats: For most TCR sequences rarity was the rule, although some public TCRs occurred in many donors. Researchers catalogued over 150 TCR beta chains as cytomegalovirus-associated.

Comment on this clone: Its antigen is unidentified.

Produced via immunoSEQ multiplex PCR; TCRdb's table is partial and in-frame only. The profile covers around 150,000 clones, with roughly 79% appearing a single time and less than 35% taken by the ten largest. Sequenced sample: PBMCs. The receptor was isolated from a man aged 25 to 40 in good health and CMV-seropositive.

CDR3 nucleotide sequence: TGTGCCAGTAGTCATCCCACAGGGGGGTGGTATGGCTACACCTTC. Protein: CASSHPTGGWYGYTF. The chain links TRBV19 to TRBJ1-2; TRBD1 aligns across 8 bases. The V gene's germline CDR1 is LNHDA and CDR2 SQIVND (reference sequence). The CDR3 has 15 amino acids. V was clipped by 5 bases and J by 5 bases; unmatched bases: 10.